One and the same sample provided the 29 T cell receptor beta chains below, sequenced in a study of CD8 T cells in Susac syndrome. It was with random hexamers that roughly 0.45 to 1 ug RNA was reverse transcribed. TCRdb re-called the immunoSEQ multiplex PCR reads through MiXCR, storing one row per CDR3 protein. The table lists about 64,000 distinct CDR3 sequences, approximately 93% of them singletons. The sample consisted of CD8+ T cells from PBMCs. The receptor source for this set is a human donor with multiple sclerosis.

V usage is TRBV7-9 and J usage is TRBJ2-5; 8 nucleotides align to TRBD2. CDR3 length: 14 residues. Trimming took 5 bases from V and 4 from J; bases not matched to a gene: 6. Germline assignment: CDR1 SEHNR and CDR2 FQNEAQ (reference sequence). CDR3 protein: CASSPLTSVETQYF. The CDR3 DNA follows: TGTGCCAGCAGCCCACTGACTAGCGTAGAGACCCAGTACTTC. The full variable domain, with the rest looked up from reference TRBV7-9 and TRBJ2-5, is DTGVSQNPRHKITKRGQNVTFRCDPISEHNRLYWYRQTLGQGPEFLTYFQNEAQLEKSRLLSDRFSAERPKGSFSTLEIQRTEQGDSAMYLCASSPLTSVETQYFGPGTRLLVL.

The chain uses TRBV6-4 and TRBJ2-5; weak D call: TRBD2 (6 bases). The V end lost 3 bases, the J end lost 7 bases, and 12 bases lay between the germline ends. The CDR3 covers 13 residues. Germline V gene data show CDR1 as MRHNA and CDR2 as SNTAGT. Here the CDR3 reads CASSERGTGTQYF. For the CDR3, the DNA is TGTGCCAGCAGTGAACGGGGGACGGGGACCCAGTACTTC.

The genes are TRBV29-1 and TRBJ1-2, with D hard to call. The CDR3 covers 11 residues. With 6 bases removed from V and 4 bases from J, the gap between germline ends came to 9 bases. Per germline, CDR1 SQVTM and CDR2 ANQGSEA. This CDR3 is CSVPGSYGYTF. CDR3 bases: TGCAGCGTCCCCGGGAGCTATGGCTACACCTTC.

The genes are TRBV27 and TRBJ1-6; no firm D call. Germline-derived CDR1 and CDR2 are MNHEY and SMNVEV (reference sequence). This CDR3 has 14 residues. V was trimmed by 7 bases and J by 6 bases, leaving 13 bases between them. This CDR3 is CASTVGQANSPLHF. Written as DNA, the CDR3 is TGTGCCAGCACGGTGGGCCAAGCTAATTCACCCCTCCACTTT.

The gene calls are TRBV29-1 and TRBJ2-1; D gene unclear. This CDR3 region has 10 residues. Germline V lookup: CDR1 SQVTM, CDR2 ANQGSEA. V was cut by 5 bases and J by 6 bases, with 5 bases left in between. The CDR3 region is CSVTSNEQFF. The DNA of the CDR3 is TGCAGCGTTACAAGCAATGAGCAGTTCTTC.

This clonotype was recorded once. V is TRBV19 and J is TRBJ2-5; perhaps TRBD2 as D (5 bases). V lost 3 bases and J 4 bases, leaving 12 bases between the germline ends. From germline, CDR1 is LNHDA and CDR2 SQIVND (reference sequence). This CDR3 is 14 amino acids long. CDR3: CASSIDGEGETQYF. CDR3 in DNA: TGTGCCAGTAGTATCGATGGAGAGGGAGAGACCCAGTACTTC.

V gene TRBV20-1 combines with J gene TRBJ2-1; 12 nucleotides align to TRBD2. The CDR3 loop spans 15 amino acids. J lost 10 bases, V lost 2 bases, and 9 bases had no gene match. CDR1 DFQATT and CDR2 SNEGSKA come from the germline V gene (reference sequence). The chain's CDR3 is CSARQLAGGPGEQFF. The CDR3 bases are TGCAGTGCTAGACAGCTAGCGGGAGGGCCGGGGGAGCAGTTCTTC.

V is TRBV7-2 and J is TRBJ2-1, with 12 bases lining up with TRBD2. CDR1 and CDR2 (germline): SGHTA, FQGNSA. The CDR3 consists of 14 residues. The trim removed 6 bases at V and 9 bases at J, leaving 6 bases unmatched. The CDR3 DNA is TGTGCCAGCAGGCTAGCGGGGGGGCTTAGTGAGCAGTTCTTC. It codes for CASRLAGGLSEQFF.

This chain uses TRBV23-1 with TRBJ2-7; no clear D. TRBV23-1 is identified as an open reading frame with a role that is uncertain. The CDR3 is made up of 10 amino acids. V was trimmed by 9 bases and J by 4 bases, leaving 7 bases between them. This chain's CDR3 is CARSSYEQYF. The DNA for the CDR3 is TGCGCCAGGTCTTCTTACGAGCAGTACTTC.

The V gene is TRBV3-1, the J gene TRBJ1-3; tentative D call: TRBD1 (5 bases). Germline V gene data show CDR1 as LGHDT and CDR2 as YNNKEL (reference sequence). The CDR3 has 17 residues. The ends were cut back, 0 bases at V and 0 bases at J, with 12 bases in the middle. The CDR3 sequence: CASSQEAGVDSGNTIYF. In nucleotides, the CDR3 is TGTGCCAGCAGCCAAGAAGCGGGGGTCGACTCTGGAAACACCATATATTTT.

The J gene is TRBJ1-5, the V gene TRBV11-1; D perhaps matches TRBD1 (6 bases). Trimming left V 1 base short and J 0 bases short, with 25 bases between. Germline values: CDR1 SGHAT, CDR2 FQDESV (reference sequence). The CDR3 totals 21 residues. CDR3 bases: TGTGCCAGCAGCTTAGACCCCCAAGGAGGGGACACCCGATATAGCAATCAGCCCCAGCATTTT. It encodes CASSLDPQGGDTRYSNQPQHF.

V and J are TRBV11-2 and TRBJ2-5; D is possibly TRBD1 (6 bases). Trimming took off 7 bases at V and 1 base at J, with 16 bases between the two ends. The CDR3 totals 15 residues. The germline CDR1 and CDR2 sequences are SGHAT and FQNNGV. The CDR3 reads CASTTGQYLQETQYF. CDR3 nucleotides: TGTGCCAGCACAACCGGACAGTATCTCCAAGAGACCCAGTACTTC.

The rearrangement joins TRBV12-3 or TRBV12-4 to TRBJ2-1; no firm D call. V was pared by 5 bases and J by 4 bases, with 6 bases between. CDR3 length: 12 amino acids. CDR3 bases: TGTGCCAGCAGTCCGGTGTACAATGAGCAGTTCTTC. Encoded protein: CASSPVYNEQFF.

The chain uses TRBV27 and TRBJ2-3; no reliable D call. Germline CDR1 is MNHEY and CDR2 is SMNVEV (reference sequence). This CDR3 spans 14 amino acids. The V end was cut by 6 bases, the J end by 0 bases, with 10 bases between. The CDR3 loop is CASSILGSTDTQYF. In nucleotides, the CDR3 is TGTGCCAGCAGCATCCTGGGAAGCACAGATACGCAGTATTTT.

The CDR3 is CSVLGNQETQYF. In nucleotides, the CDR3 is TGCAGCGTTTTAGGCAACCAAGAGACCCAGTACTTC. This chain connects TRBV29-1 to TRBJ2-5; D is unresolved. The V gene lost 5 bases and the J gene lost 0 bases, with 7 bases spanning the gap. CDR3 length equals 12 residues. Looked up from germline, CDR1 is SQVTM and CDR2 is ANQGSEA.

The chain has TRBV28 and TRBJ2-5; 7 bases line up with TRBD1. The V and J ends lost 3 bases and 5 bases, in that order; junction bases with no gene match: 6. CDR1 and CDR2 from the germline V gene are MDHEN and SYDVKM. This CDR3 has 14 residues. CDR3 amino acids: CASSFEGAGETQYF. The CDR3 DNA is TGTGCCAGCAGTTTTGAGGGGGCGGGCGAGACCCAGTACTTC.

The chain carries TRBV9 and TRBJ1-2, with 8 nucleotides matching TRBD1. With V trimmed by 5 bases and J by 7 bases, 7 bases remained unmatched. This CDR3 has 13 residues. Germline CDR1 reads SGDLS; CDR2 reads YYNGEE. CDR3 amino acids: CASRATGELGYTF. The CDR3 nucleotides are TGTGCCAGCAGGGCGACAGGGGAGCTTGGCTACACCTTC.

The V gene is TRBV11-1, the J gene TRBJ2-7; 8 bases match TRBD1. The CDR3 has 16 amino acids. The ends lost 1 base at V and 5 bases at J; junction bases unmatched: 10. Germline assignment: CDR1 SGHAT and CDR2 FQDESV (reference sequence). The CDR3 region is CASSLGSRTGIHEQYF. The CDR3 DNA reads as TGTGCCAGCAGCTTAGGCTCCCGGACAGGGATCCACGAGCAGTACTTC.

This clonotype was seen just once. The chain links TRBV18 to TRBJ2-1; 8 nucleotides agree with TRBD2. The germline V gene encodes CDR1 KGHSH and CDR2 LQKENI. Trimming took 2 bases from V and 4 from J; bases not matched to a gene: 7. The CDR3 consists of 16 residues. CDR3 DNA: TGTGCCAGCTCACCATCCGGGGGGGTCCTTTACAATGAGCAGTTCTTC. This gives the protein CASSPSGGVLYNEQFF.

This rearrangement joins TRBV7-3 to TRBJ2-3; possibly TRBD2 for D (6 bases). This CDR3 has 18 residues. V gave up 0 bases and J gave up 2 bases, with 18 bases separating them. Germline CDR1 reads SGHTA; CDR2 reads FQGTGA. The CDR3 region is CASSLTGGAGSYTDTQYF. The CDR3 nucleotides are TGTGCCAGCAGCTTAACCGGCGGGGCAGGGAGTTACACAGATACGCAGTATTTT.

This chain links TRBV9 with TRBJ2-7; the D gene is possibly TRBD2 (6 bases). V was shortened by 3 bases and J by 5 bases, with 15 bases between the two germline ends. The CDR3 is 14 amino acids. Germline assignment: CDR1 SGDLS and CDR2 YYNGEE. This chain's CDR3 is CASSDPGLGNEQYF. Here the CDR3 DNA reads TGTGCCAGCAGCGATCCGGGACTTGGCAACGAGCAGTACTTC.

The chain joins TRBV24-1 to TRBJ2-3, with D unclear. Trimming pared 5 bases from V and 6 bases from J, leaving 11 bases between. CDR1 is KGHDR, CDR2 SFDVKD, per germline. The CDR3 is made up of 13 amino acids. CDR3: CATSGFGGDTQYF. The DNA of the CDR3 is TGTGCCACCAGTGGCTTCGGTGGGGATACGCAGTATTTT.

In nucleotides, the CDR3 is TGTGCCAGCAGCCAAGGACAGCTTAGCTCCTACGAGCAGTACTTC. Its translation: CASSQGQLSSYEQYF. V usage is TRBV7-6 and J usage is TRBJ2-7; tentative D call: TRBD1 (6 bases). The CDR3 is 15 amino acids. Germline V gene sequence: CDR1 SGHVS, CDR2 FNYEAQ. V lost 5 bases and J 0 bases, leaving 14 bases between the germline ends.

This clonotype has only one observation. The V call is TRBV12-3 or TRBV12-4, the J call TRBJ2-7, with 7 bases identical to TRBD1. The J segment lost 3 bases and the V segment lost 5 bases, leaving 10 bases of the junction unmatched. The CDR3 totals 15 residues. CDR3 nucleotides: TGTGCCAGCAGTCCCCGGGACAGCGTTTTCTACGAGCAGTACTTC. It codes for CASSPRDSVFYEQYF.

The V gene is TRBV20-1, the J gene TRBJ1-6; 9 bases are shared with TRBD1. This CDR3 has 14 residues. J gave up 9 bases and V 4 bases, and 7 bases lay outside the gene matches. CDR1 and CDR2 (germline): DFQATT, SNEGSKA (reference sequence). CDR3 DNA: TGCAGTGCTACCCACAGGGGGCTCGGTTCACCCCTCCACTTT. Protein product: CSATHRGLGSPLHF.

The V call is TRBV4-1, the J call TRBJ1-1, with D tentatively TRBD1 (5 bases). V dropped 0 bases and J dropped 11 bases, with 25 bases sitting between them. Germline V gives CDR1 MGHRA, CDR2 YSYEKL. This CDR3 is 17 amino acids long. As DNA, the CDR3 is TGCGCCAGCAGCCAAGATCGAGCCACAGGCCTTACTTTCTGGGCTTTCTTT. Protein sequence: CASSQDRATGLTFWAFF.

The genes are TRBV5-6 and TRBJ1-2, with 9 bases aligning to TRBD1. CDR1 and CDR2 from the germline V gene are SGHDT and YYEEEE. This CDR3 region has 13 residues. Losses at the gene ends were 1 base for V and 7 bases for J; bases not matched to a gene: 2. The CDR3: CASSLMGQGGYTF. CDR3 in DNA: TGTGCCAGCAGCTTGATGGGACAGGGTGGCTACACCTTC.

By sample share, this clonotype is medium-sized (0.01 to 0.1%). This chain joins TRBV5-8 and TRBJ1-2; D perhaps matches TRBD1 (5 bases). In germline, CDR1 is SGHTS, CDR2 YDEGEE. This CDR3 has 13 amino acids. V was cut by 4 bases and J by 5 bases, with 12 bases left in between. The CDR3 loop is CASSQGTAYGYTF. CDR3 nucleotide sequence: TGTGCCAGCAGCCAAGGGACGGCATATGGCTACACCTTC.

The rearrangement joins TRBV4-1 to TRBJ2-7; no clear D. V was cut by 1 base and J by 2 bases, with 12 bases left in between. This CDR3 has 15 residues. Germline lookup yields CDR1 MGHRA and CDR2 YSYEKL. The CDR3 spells CASSQGPGNAYEQYF. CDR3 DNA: TGCGCCAGCAGCCAAGGGCCCGGTAACGCCTACGAGCAGTACTTC.